Sequencing of this TCR beta chain was carried out in a study of cytomegalovirus exposure and HLA in healthy donors. This clone has only one observation. The V gene's germline CDR1 is SGHAT and CDR2 FQNNGV. V gave up 5 bases and J gave up 6 bases; unmatched junction bases: 8. The CDR3 has 14 residues. This PCR relied on a set of 60 Vbeta primers and 13 Jbeta primers. The table came from immunoSEQ multiplex PCR; TCRdb's copy has only in-frame clones and leaves some out. Among about 190,000 clones listed, roughly four fifths were seen once. The receptor was isolated from a woman aged 25 to 39 in good health and CMV-seropositive. V gene TRBV11-2 combines with J gene TRBJ1-1, with TRBD1 identical over 8 bases. The source material was PBMCs. The CDR3 DNA reads TGTGCCAGCAGCCCCCGGACAGGGACCGCTGAAGCTTTCTTT. It specifies CASSPRTGTAEAFF. Drawing the rest from reference TRBV11-2 and TRBJ1-1, the complete variable domain is EAGVAQSPRYKIIEKRQSVAFWCNPISGHATLYWYQQILGQGPKLLIQFQNNGVVDDSQLPKDRFSAERLKGVDSTLKIQPAKLEDSAVYLCASSPRTGTAEAFFGQGTRLTVV.